One and the same sample provided the 18 T cell receptor beta chains below, sequenced in a study of blood T cell repertoires in COVID-19. The assay was immunoSEQ multiplex PCR, and TCRdb's table has in-frame clones only and misses some. The data contain fewer than 200,000 clones, roughly 80% of them singletons. The sample consisted of peripheral blood. Receptor source: a human donor in a cohort sampled during active COVID-19.

The rearrangement links TRBV28 to TRBJ2-7, with D perhaps TRBD1 (5 bases). The V end was cut by 5 bases, the J end by 0 bases, with 14 bases between. Per the germline V gene, CDR1 is MDHEN and CDR2 is SYDVKM. The CDR3 length is 15 residues. DNA for the CDR3: TGTGCCAGCAGTCTAGGTGGGGCCTTCTCCTACGAGCAGTACTTC. This codes for CASSLGGAFSYEQYF. Full variable domain (missing parts from reference TRBV28 and TRBJ2-7): DVKVTQSSRYLVKRTGEKVFLECVQDMDHENMFWYRQDPGLGLRLIYFSYDVKMKEKGDIPEGYSVSREKKERFSLILESASTNQTSMYLCASSLGGAFSYEQYFGPGTRLTVT.

The chain carries TRBV4-2 and TRBJ1-1, with TRBD1 matching 10 bases. The CDR3 is made up of 14 amino acids. The J segment lost 6 bases and the V segment lost 4 bases, leaving 5 bases of the junction unmatched. The germline V gene encodes CDR1 LGHNA and CDR2 YNFKEQ. The CDR3 here is CASSLSTGGPEAFF. The CDR3 nucleotides are TGTGCCAGCAGCCTATCGACAGGGGGCCCTGAAGCTTTCTTT.

V and J are TRBV5-1 and TRBJ2-7, with unresolved D. Per the germline V gene, CDR1 is SGHRS and CDR2 is YFSETQ. The V and J ends lost 0 bases and 2 bases respectively, with 9 bases between them. The CDR3 has 14 amino acids. The chain's CDR3 is CASSLAKLPYEQYF. In DNA, the CDR3 is TGCGCCAGCAGCTTGGCGAAACTCCCCTACGAGCAGTACTTC.

V gene TRBV10-3 combines with J gene TRBJ2-6; 8 bases agree with TRBD1. The CDR3 spans 18 residues. Trimming cost V 3 bases and J 0 bases; bases outside gene matches: 7. The germline gives CDR1 ENHRY, CDR2 SYGVKD. CDR3 loop: CAISEDRGEGSGANVLTF. DNA of the CDR3: TGTGCCATCAGTGAAGACAGGGGCGAAGGCTCTGGGGCCAACGTCCTGACTTTC.

The rearrangement uses TRBV5-1 and TRBJ2-3; a weak D match, TRBD2 (5 bases). The CDR3 is made up of 16 amino acids. Trimming stripped 4 bases from V and 2 bases from J, with 17 bases between. Germline V lookup: CDR1 SGHRS, CDR2 YFSETQ. Here the CDR3 reads CASSLSDSADTDTQYF. CDR3 DNA: TGCGCCAGCAGCCTCTCCGATAGCGCAGACACAGATACGCAGTATTTT.

The sample holds a few counts of this clone. The chain has TRBV7-9 and TRBJ1-6; 12 bases line up with TRBD1. Germline values: CDR1 SEHNR, CDR2 FQNEAQ (reference sequence). The CDR3 loop spans 16 amino acids. J lost 5 bases, V lost 1 base, and 0 bases had no gene match. The CDR3 DNA follows: TGTGCCAGCAGCTTAGGGGACAGGGGGCATAATTCACCCCTCCACTTT. Amino acids: CASSLGDRGHNSPLHF.

This clone was seen a few times. The chain recombines TRBV4-1 with TRBJ1-4; D uncertain. CDR1 is MGHRA and CDR2 is YSYEKL in the germline V gene. CDR3 length equals 15 residues. Trimming took 1 base from V and 1 from J, leaving 7 bases between them. This chain's CDR3 is CASSQVGRTNEKLFF. DNA for the CDR3: TGCGCCAGCAGCCAAGTGGGCAGAACTAATGAAAAACTGTTTTTT.

The CDR3 protein is CASSEWGGSVTEAFF. The CDR3 nucleotides read TGTGCCAGCAGTGAGTGGGGGGGTTCGGTCACTGAAGCTTTCTTT. This chain connects TRBV2 to TRBJ1-1, with a tentative D call TRBD1 (5 bases). Trimming cost V 3 bases and J 4 bases, with 15 bases left between them. CDR1 and CDR2 (germline): SNHLY, FYNNEI. The CDR3 runs to 15 residues.

The J gene is TRBJ2-3, the V gene TRBV5-6; 10 bases are shared with TRBD2. Germline V gene lookup returns CDR1 SGHDT and CDR2 YYEEEE. The CDR3 has 15 residues. V was clipped by 0 bases and J by 4 bases; unmatched bases: 2. Written as DNA, the CDR3 is TGTGCCAGCAGCTTGGGAGCGGGGGGGGCAGATACGCAGTATTTT. Translating gives CASSLGAGGADTQYF.

This clone occurred a few times. CDR3 in DNA: TGTGCCAGCAGCCCCTCTGATGAGCAGTTCTTC. The encoded protein is CASSPSDEQFF. The gene calls are TRBV7-8 and TRBJ2-1; D is ambiguous. The CDR3 runs 11 residues. Trimming removed 5 bases at V and 8 bases at J, with 7 bases between. Germline V gene sequence: CDR1 SGHVS, CDR2 FQNEAQ.

CDR3 loop: CASSPAGQGAYEQYF. CDR3 DNA sequence: TGCGCCAGCAGCCCTGCGGGACAGGGGGCCTACGAGCAGTACTTC. The chain employs TRBV4-1 and TRBJ2-7; 11 nucleotides match TRBD1. The germline V gene has CDR1 MGHRA and CDR2 YSYEKL. Trimming at V came to 4 bases and at J to 2 bases, leaving 4 bases not matched to a gene. The CDR3 covers 15 residues.

This clone was detected only a few times. The gene calls are TRBV7-9 and TRBJ1-1; D gene ambiguous. In germline, CDR1 is SEHNR, CDR2 FQNEAQ (reference sequence). V dropped 1 base and J dropped 3 bases, with 12 bases sitting between them. The CDR3 extends over 15 amino acids. CDR3 sequence (DNA): TGTGCCAGCAGCTTAGGGGTGGTTGCGGACACTGAAGCTTTCTTT. Its translation: CASSLGVVADTEAFF.

V gene TRBV9 combines with J gene TRBJ2-7, with 10 bases identical to TRBD2. Trimming took 4 bases from V and 0 from J; bases not matched to a gene: 4. Germline loops: CDR1 SGDLS, CDR2 YYNGEE. The CDR3 runs 15 residues. The CDR3 DNA follows: TGTGCCAGCAGCACCCTAGCGGGGGACTCCTACGAGCAGTACTTC. Translating gives CASSTLAGDSYEQYF.

This rearrangement joins TRBV9 to TRBJ1-2, with 8 positions matching TRBD1. Germline CDR1 is SGDLS and CDR2 is YYNGEE. Trimming at V came to 3 bases and at J to 4 bases, leaving 14 bases not matched to a gene. This CDR3 comprises 17 residues. The CDR3 DNA is TGTGCCAGCAGCGGCCTCCCGGGACAGGATTCGGGCTATGGCTACACCTTC. Encoded protein: CASSGLPGQDSGYGYTF.

This chain joins TRBV7-3 and TRBJ2-3, with D unclear. Germline V CDR1 and CDR2: SGHTA, FQGTGA. The CDR3 contains 13 residues. V lost 6 bases and J lost 1, with 8 bases in between. CDR3 sequence (DNA): TGTGCCAGCAGTTATACTGGCACAGATACGCAGTATTTT. It codes for CASSYTGTDTQYF. Full variable domain (missing parts from reference TRBV7-3 and TRBJ2-3): GAGVSQTPSNKVTEKGKYVELRCDPISGHTALYWYRQSLGQGPEFLIYFQGTGAADDSGLPNDRFFAVRPEGSVSTLKIQRTERGDSAVYLCASSYTGTDTQYFGPGTRLTVL.

The chain uses TRBV19 and TRBJ2-5; weak D call: TRBD2 (5 bases). Germline CDR1 reads LNHDA; CDR2 reads SQIVND (reference sequence). V was pared by 5 bases and J by 2 bases, with 18 bases between. The CDR3 is 16 amino acids. CDR3 sequence reads: CASSPRLLQRQETQYF. The CDR3 coding sequence is TGTGCCAGTAGTCCCCGTCTTCTACAGCGGCAAGAGACCCAGTACTTC.

The rearrangement links TRBV6-5 to TRBJ1-5; 9 bases line up with TRBD1. This CDR3 contains 14 residues. Germline assignment: CDR1 MNHEY and CDR2 SVGAGI. V trimming: 6 bases; J trimming: 7 bases; junction bases outside the gene matches: 7. CDR3 sequence reads: CASSRDRENQPQHF. As DNA, the CDR3 is TGTGCCAGCAGCCGGGACAGGGAGAACCAGCCCCAGCATTTT.

The chain combines TRBV2 with TRBJ1-1, with a possible D match to TRBD1 (6 bases). The V end was cut by 3 bases, the J end by 0 bases, with 11 bases between. Germline loops: CDR1 SNHLY, CDR2 FYNNEI. The CDR3 has 15 residues. The CDR3 is CASSETRGMNTEAFF. The CDR3 DNA reads as TGTGCCAGCAGTGAGACCAGGGGCATGAACACTGAAGCTTTCTTT.